This T cell receptor (beta chain) is from a study of vaccination and CD4 T cells after COVID-19. Across the study: Stimulation of cells relied on overlapping spike peptides derived from SARS-CoV-2, HCoV-NL63, HCoV-OC43 and HCoV-229E.

With regard to this clonotype: Its matching antigen is unknown.

The assay that was used to sequence DNA from cultured CD4+ T cells was the Oncomine TCR Beta short-read assay. TCRdb independently ran MiXCR on the PCR reads; one entry per CDR3 protein. The top ten clones hold 4.9% of a sample with 17,000 or so distinct CDR3 sequences, under 55% of them seen once. The germline V and J ends were trimmed by 2 bases and 2 bases, with 17 bases remaining between them. The CDR3 spans 16 residues. The germline CDR1 and CDR2 sequences are DFQATT and SNEGSKA (reference sequence). Specified treatment: approximately nine-day PBMC culture with coronavirus spike peptide pools or control peptides (ViraFEST assay).

Here the sequenced sample was CD4+ T cells from blood, cultured in vitro, taken before SARS-CoV-2 vaccination. This receptor was taken from a human donor who had recovered from COVID-19. V gene TRBV20-1 combines with J gene TRBJ2-3; D gene uncertain. DNA of the CDR3: TGCAGTGCTAGATTCTCGGTCGGCTCCTACACAGATACGCAGTATTTT. Amino acids: CSARFSVGSYTDTQYF.